This T cell receptor (beta chain) was found in a study of OX40 agonist ivuxolimab in advanced cancers. Study-wide context: Every 2 weeks, ivuxolimab was infused into the patients intravenously at between 0.01 and 10 mg/kg. Whole-study results and caveats: CD4+ and CD8+ blood T cells expanded clonally by week 6 at 0.1 to 3.0 mg/kg. Some patients who did not respond also had low normalized T-cell clonal expansion.

CDR1 and CDR2 (germline): SGHTA, FQGNSA. This CDR3 spans 15 amino acids. The V and J ends lost 4 bases and 7 bases, in that order; junction bases with no gene match: 8. Data came from immunoSEQ multiplex PCR; TCRdb stores just in-frame clones and leaves some out. Here the sample spans approximately 58,000 clones, about 86% being singletons. On this clone itself: Its target is not known.

With baseline, cycle 4 day 1, and cycle 7 day 1 as timepoints, blood was sampled. V gene TRBV7-2 combines with J gene TRBJ2-2, with 8 bases identical to TRBD2. The source is an adult with an advanced solid tumor such as melanoma, head and neck, liver or kidney cancer. Material: CD4+ or CD8+ T cells sorted from blood, obtained in a trial of the OX40 agonist ivuxolimab. The CDR3 sequence is CASSSTGLVNGELFF. The CDR3, as DNA: TGTGCCAGCAGCTCAACGGGACTAGTTAACGGGGAGCTGTTTTTT.